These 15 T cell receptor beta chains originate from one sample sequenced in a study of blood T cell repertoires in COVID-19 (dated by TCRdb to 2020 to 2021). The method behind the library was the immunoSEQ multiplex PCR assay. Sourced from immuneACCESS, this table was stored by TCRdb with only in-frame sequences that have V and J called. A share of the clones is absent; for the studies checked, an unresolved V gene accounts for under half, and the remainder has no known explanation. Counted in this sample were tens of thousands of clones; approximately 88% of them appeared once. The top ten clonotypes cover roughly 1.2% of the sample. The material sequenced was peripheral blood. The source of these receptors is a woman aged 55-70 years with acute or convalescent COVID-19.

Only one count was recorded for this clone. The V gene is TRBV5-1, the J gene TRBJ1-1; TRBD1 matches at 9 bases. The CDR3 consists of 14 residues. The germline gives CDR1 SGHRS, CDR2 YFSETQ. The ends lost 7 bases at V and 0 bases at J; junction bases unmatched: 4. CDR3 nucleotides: TGCGCCAGCGCCGGGACAGGGCTGAACACTGAAGCTTTCTTT. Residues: CASAGTGLNTEAFF. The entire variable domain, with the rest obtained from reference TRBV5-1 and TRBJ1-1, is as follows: KAGVTQTPRYLIKTRGQQVTLSCSPISGHRSVSWYQQTPGQGLQFLFEYFSETQRNKGNFPGRFSGRQFSNSRSEMNVSTLELGDSALYLCASAGTGLNTEAFFGQGTRLTVV.

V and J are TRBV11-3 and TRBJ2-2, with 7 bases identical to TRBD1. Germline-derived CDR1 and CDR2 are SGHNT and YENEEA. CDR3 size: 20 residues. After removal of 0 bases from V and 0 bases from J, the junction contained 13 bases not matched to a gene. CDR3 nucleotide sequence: TGTGCCAGCAGCTTAGATCAAATTCTATCGACAGGGTCGAACACCGGGGAGCTGTTTTTT. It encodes CASSLDQILSTGSNTGELFF.

The CDR3 bases are TGTGCCAGCAGTGATCAGGGACAGGGTTCGCAAGAGACCCAGTACTTC. It translates to CASSDQGQGSQETQYF. This chain links TRBV6-1 with TRBJ2-5, with 9 bases identical to TRBD1. The CDR3 is made up of 16 amino acids. V lost 3 bases and J lost 2; bases outside the gene matches: 7. The germline CDR1 and CDR2 sequences are MNHNS and SASEGT.

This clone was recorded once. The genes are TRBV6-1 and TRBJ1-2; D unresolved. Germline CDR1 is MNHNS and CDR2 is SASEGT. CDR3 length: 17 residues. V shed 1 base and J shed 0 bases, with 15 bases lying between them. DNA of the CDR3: TGTGCCAGCAGTGAAGGTGCGCGGGCAGGCACTAACTATGGCTACACCTTC. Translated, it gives CASSEGARAGTNYGYTF.

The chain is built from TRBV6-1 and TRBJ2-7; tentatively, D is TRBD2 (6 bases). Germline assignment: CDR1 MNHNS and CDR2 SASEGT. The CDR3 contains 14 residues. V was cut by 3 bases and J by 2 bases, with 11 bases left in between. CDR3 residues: CASSELGLPYEQYV. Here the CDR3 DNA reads TGTGCCAGCAGTGAGCTGGGACTTCCCTACGAGCAGTACGTC.

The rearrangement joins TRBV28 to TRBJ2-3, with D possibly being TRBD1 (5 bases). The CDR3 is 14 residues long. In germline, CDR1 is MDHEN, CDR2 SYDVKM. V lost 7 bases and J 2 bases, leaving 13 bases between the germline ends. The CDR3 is CASTNQGNTDTQYF. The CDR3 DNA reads TGTGCCAGCACCAACCAGGGCAACACAGATACGCAGTATTTT.

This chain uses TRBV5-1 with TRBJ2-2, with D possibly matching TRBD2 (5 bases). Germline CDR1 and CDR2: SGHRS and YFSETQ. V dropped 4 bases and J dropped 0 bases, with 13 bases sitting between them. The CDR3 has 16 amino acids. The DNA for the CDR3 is TGCGCCAGCAGCCCAGGACGGACTTCGAACACCGGGGAGCTGTTTTTT. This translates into CASSPGRTSNTGELFF.

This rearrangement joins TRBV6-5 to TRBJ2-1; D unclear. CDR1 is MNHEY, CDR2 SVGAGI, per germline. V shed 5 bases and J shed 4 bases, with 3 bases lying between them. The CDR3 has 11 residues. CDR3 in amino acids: CASSLYNEQFF. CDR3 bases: TGTGCCAGCAGTCTGTACAATGAGCAGTTCTTC.

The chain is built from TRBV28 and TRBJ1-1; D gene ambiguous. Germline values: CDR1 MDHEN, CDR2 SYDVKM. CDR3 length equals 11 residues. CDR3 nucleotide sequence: TGTGGATCGGGTTCCTTGTCTGAAGCTTTCTTT. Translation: CGSGSLSEAFF.

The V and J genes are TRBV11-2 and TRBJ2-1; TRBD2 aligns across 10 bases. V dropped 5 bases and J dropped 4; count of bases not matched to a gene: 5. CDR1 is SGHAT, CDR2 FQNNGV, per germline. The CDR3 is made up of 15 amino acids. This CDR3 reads CASSPGLAEYNEQFF. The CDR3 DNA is TGTGCCAGCAGCCCAGGACTAGCGGAGTACAATGAGCAGTTCTTC.

The CDR3: CASSSAGVYGYTF. The CDR3 DNA reads as TGTGCCAGCAGCTCTGCAGGGGTCTATGGCTACACCTTC. V usage is TRBV7-9 and J usage is TRBJ1-2, with TRBD1 as a possible D gene (6 bases). The germline V gene has CDR1 SEHNR and CDR2 FQNEAQ (reference sequence). The germline V and J ends were trimmed by 4 bases and 4 bases, with 10 bases remaining between them. The CDR3 loop spans 13 amino acids.

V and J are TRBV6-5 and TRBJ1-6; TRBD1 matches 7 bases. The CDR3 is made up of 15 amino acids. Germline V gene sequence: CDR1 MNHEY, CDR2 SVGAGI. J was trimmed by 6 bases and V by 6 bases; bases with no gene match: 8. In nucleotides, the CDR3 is TGTGCCAGCAGCACCGGGACAGTTCCTAATTCACCCCTCCACTTT. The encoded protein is CASSTGTVPNSPLHF.

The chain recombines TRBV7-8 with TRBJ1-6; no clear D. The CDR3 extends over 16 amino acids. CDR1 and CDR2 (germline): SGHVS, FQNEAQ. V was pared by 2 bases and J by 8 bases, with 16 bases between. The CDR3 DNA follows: TGTGCCAGCAGCTTAATGAGCAACGCAGACTATTCACCCCTCCACTTT. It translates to CASSLMSNADYSPLHF. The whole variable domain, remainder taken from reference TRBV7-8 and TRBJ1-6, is GAGVSQSPRYKVAKRGQDVALRCDPISGHVSLFWYQQALGQGPEFLTYFQNEAQLDKSGLPSDRFFAERPEGSVSTLKIQRTQQEDSAVYLCASSLMSNADYSPLHFGNGTRLTVT.

This CDR3 is CASNLLQGNDSPLHF. The CDR3 coding sequence is TGTGCCAGTAATTTACTCCAGGGCAACGATTCACCCCTCCACTTT. V is TRBV19 and J is TRBJ1-6; weak D call: TRBD1 (5 bases). The germline gives CDR1 LNHDA, CDR2 SQIVND (reference sequence). The CDR3 runs to 15 residues. The ends were cut back, 7 bases at V and 8 bases at J, with 18 bases in the middle.

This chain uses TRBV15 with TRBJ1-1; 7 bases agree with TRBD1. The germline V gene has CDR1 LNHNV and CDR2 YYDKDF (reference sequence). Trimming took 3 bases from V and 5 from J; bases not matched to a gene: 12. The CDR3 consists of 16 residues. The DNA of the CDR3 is TGTGCCACCAGCAGTTGGGGGGCAGGGGGGAGGACTGAAGCTTTCTTT. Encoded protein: CATSSWGAGGRTEAFF.